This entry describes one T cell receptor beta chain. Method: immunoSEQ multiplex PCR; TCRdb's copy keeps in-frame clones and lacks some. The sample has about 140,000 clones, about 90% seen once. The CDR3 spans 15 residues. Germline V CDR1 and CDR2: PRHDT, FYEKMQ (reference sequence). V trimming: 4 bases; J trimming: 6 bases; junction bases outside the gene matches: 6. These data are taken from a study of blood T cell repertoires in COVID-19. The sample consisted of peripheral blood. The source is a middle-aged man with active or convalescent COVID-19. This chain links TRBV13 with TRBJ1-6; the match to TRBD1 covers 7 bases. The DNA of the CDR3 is TGTGCCAGCAGCTACAGGGGAAGGATTAATTCACCCCTCCACTTT. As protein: CASSYRGRINSPLHF.